A single sample is the source of the 32 T cell receptor beta chains below, sequenced in a study of blood T cell repertoires in COVID-19. Clones were sequenced by immunoSEQ multiplex PCR, and TCRdb holds only the in-frame ones, with some missing. Of 300,000 to 400,000 clones in the sample, around 90% are singletons; the top ten hold more than 1%. Sequenced: PBMCs or T cells enriched from blood (not recorded which). The receptors shown here come from a young woman who had recovered from COVID-19.

The V call is TRBV28, the J call TRBJ1-5; no firm D call. Germline CDR1 and CDR2: MDHEN and SYDVKM. CDR3 length equals 13 residues. Between the trimmed V and J ends, which lost 7 bases and 1 base, there was a span of 8 bases. The CDR3 bases are TGTGCCAGCATCGGCAGGAGCAATCAGCCCCAGCATTTT. Amino acid sequence: CASIGRSNQPQHF.

This clone was seen once. J is TRBJ1-5 and V is TRBV5-6; D not resolved. The CDR3 totals 13 residues. Germline loops: CDR1 SGHDT, CDR2 YYEEEE. V was cut by 2 bases and J by 4 bases, with 7 bases left in between. CDR3 nucleotides: TGTGCCAGCAGCTTAGCGGCGAATCAGCCCCAGCATTTT. Its protein product is CASSLAANQPQHF.

The chain couples TRBV6-2 or TRBV6-3 to TRBJ2-7; D is uncertain. CDR3 size: 13 residues. The V end lost 4 bases, the J end lost 0 bases, and 7 bases lay between the germline ends. The germline CDR1 and CDR2 sequences are MNHEY and SVGEGT. The CDR3 protein is CASSSTISYEQYF. CDR3 bases: TGTGCCAGCAGTTCTACTATCTCCTACGAGCAGTACTTC.

As DNA, the CDR3 is TGCGCCAGCAGCCCCGGACAGAACACTGAAGCTTTCTTT. This gives the protein CASSPGQNTEAFF. The chain is built from TRBV5-1 and TRBJ1-1; perhaps TRBD1 as D (5 bases). Germline CDR1 is SGHRS and CDR2 is YFSETQ. CDR3 length: 13 residues. V lost 4 bases, J lost 1 base, and 8 bases lay in between. The full variable domain, rest sourced from reference TRBV5-1 and TRBJ1-1, is KAGVTQTPRYLIKTRGQQVTLSCSPISGHRSVSWYQQTPGQGLQFLFEYFSETQRNKGNFPGRFSGRQFSNSRSEMNVSTLELGDSALYLCASSPGQNTEAFFGQGTRLTVV.

The chain uses TRBV7-9 and TRBJ1-2, with 10 nucleotides matching TRBD1. In germline, CDR1 is SEHNR, CDR2 FQNEAQ (reference sequence). V shed 2 bases, J shed 8 bases, and the junction held 5 bases outside the gene matches. This CDR3 has 14 residues. Here the CDR3 reads CASSLLGQGRGYTF. The CDR3, as DNA: TGTGCCAGCAGCTTACTGGGACAGGGGCGCGGCTACACCTTC.

This clone was seen once. This chain links TRBV7-6 with TRBJ1-2, with TRBD1 as a possible D gene (6 bases). The V end was cut by 0 bases, the J end by 6 bases, with 20 bases between. The CDR3 is 17 amino acids. From germline, CDR1 is SGHVS and CDR2 FNYEAQ. The CDR3 loop reads CASSLAPIRTAPNGYTF. The CDR3 nucleotides are TGTGCCAGCAGCTTAGCGCCCATTAGGACAGCACCCAATGGCTACACCTTC.

The chain has TRBV19 and TRBJ1-4; 10 positions match TRBD1. Germline CDR1 LNHDA, CDR2 SQIVND (reference sequence). CDR3 length equals 15 residues. V was pared by 2 bases and J by 6 bases, with 3 bases of the junction left unmatched. CDR3 residues: CASSILDRGDEKLFF. The DNA for the CDR3 is TGTGCCAGTAGTATACTGGACAGGGGGGATGAAAAACTGTTTTTT.

The genes are TRBV5-1 and TRBJ2-3; the match to TRBD2 covers 14 bases. The CDR3 extends over 17 amino acids. The V gene's germline CDR1 is SGHRS and CDR2 YFSETQ. The V gene end was trimmed by 7 bases and the J gene end by 1 base; junction bases not matched to a gene: 8. The CDR3 sequence: CASFRTSGGQGTDTQYF. In DNA form, the CDR3 reads TGCGCCAGCTTTCGGACTAGCGGGGGGCAGGGCACAGATACGCAGTATTTT.

The rearrangement links TRBV19 to TRBJ1-2, with D hard to call. The germline V gene encodes CDR1 LNHDA and CDR2 SQIVND (reference sequence). This CDR3 is 14 amino acids long. V lost 2 bases and J lost 6, with 13 bases in between. The CDR3 coding sequence is TGTGCCAGTAGTATACTCCCAGATTTGAATGGCTACACCTTC. Amino acid sequence: CASSILPDLNGYTF. Together with reference TRBV19 and TRBJ1-2, the CDR3 gives the full variable domain: DGGITQSPKYLFRKEGQNVTLSCEQNLNHDAMYWYRQDPGQGLRLIYYSQIVNDFQKGDIAEGYSVSREKKESFPLTVTSAQKNPTAFYLCASSILPDLNGYTFGSGTRLTVV.

This clone occurred once. The V call is TRBV25-1, the J call TRBJ2-5; D is undetermined. Germline lookup yields CDR1 MGHDK and CDR2 SYGVNS. There are 12 residues in the CDR3. Deletions cut 10 bases from V and 6 bases from J, with 15 bases between. In DNA form, the CDR3 reads TGTGCCACCACGAGGTTGGTAAAGACCCAGTACTTC. The encoded protein is CATTRLVKTQYF.

The V call is TRBV4-1, the J call TRBJ1-4; no clear D. This CDR3 region has 14 residues. Trimming pared 0 bases from V and 8 bases from J, leaving 10 bases between. CDR1 MGHRA and CDR2 YSYEKL come from the germline V gene. CDR3 in amino acids: CASSQEERREKLFF. The CDR3 DNA follows: TGCGCCAGCAGCCAAGAGGAGAGACGGGAAAAACTGTTTTTT.

The CDR3, as DNA: TGTGCCAGCAGTTACTTGCCGGGAGTCTACGAGCAGTACTTC. Amino acids: CASSYLPGVYEQYF. The chain combines TRBV6-5 with TRBJ2-7, with D possibly being TRBD2 (6 bases). The germline V gene has CDR1 MNHEY and CDR2 SVGAGI. CDR3 size: 14 residues. V gave up 1 base and J gave up 3 bases, with 10 bases separating them.

This chain connects TRBV7-2 to TRBJ2-1, with D possibly TRBD2 on 5 matching bases. Trimming left V 5 bases short and J 0 bases short, with 11 bases between. The CDR3 sequence is 15 residues long. Germline assignment: CDR1 SGHTA and CDR2 FQGNSA. CDR3 in DNA: TGTGCCAGCAGCCGGGGTTTTGCCTCCTACAATGAGCAGTTCTTC. It encodes CASSRGFASYNEQFF.

The sample holds a few counts of this clone. The chain recombines TRBV27 with TRBJ1-2; D is perhaps TRBD1 (5 bases). V was shortened by 3 bases and J by 4 bases, with 12 bases between the two germline ends. CDR1 MNHEY and CDR2 SMNVEV come from the germline V gene (reference sequence). This CDR3 spans 14 amino acids. Written as DNA, the CDR3 is TGTGCCAGCAGTTTTAGGGGCGAATTCTATGGCTACACCTTC. It specifies CASSFRGEFYGYTF.

The chain recombines TRBV18 with TRBJ1-2, with D possibly matching TRBD1 (6 bases). Germline assignment: CDR1 KGHSH and CDR2 LQKENI. This CDR3 comprises 14 residues. V was trimmed by 3 bases and J by 4 bases, leaving 12 bases between them. CDR3 DNA sequence: TGTGCCAGCTCACCGTGGGGGCGCGGCTATGGCTACACCTTC. The encoded protein is CASSPWGRGYGYTF. The variable domain in full, with the rest retrieved from reference TRBV18 and TRBJ1-2, is NAGVMQNPRHLVRRRGQEARLRCSPMKGHSHVYWYRQLPEEGLKFMVYLQKENIIDESGMPKERFSAEFPKEGPSILRIQQVVRGDSAAYFCASSPWGRGYGYTFGSGTRLTVV.

V and J are TRBV7-2 and TRBJ2-7, with D maybe TRBD2 (6 bases). Trimming shortened V by 3 bases and J by 3 bases, and 12 bases separated the two germline ends. This CDR3 has 14 amino acids. Looked up from germline, CDR1 is SGHTA and CDR2 is FQGNSA. The CDR3 protein is CASSFSGGDYEQYF. DNA for the CDR3: TGTGCCAGCAGCTTTTCGGGCGGGGACTACGAGCAGTACTTC.

CDR3 sequence (DNA): TGCGCCAGCAGCTTGGCCAGCGGGGGGATCTACAATGAGCAGTTCTTC. Residues: CASSLASGGIYNEQFF. The rearrangement links TRBV5-1 to TRBJ2-1; 9 nucleotides line up with TRBD2. The CDR3 is made up of 16 amino acids. Trimming took 0 bases from V and 3 from J; bases not matched to a gene: 4. CDR1 is SGHRS, CDR2 YFSETQ, per germline.

The genes are TRBV6-5 and TRBJ1-4, with 7 bases fitting TRBD1. The CDR3 runs 15 residues. The V segment lost 2 bases and the J segment 8 bases; nucleotides outside the gene matches: 8. Germline V gene data show CDR1 as MNHEY and CDR2 as SVGAGI. In DNA form, the CDR3 reads TGTGCCAGCAGTTACAACACAGGGGCCGGCGAAAAACTGTTTTTT. Amino acids: CASSYNTGAGEKLFF.

The V gene is TRBV5-5, the J gene TRBJ1-6; D gene uncertain. V was pared by 4 bases and J by 0 bases, with 14 bases between. There are 17 residues in the CDR3. Germline loops: CDR1 SGHKS, CDR2 YYEKEE (reference sequence). The CDR3 spells CASSVMDGSSYNSPLHF. The CDR3, as DNA: TGTGCCAGCAGCGTTATGGACGGGAGCTCCTATAATTCACCCCTCCACTTT.

This chain connects TRBV10-3 to TRBJ2-3; 8 bases map to TRBD2. Germline values: CDR1 ENHRY, CDR2 SYGVKD. This CDR3 has 15 residues. V was clipped by 4 bases and J by 4 bases; unmatched bases: 7. CDR3 in amino acids: CAISGLAYSPDTQYF. The CDR3 bases are TGTGCCATCAGTGGACTAGCGTATTCTCCAGATACGCAGTATTTT.

The table lists this clone with a few counts. The rearrangement joins TRBV7-6 to TRBJ2-7; D may be TRBD2 (6 bases). Germline CDR1 is SGHVS and CDR2 is FNYEAQ. The CDR3 covers 13 residues. Trimming cost V 5 bases and J 2 bases, with 10 bases left between them. In DNA form, the CDR3 reads TGTGCCAGCAGCCCGGGGGACCCCTACGAGCAGTACTTC. Amino acids: CASSPGDPYEQYF.

This clone was detected only once. The chain recombines TRBV5-1 with TRBJ1-4; D call uncertain. The CDR3 has 14 amino acids. Trimming removed 4 bases from V and 5 bases from J, with 12 bases in between. Germline V lookup: CDR1 SGHRS, CDR2 YFSETQ. The CDR3 region has the DNA TGCGCCAGCAGCGGAGACCCCCTCAATGAAAAACTGTTTTTT. This codes for CASSGDPLNEKLFF.

This clone turned up a few times. The chain has TRBV15 and TRBJ2-2, with TRBD1 identical over 9 bases. J gave up 0 bases and V 3 bases, and 2 bases lay outside the gene matches. The CDR3 covers 16 residues. Looked up from germline, CDR1 is LNHNV and CDR2 is YYDKDF (reference sequence). Written as DNA, the CDR3 is TGTGCCACCAGCAGCGGGACAGGGACGAACACCGGGGAGCTGTTTTTT. It specifies CATSSGTGTNTGELFF.

This clone was observed a few times. The chain links TRBV5-4 to TRBJ2-7; possible D gene TRBD2, 6 bases. The V and J ends lost 0 bases and 7 bases respectively, with 23 bases between them. The CDR3 covers 17 residues. CDR1 is SGHNT, CDR2 YYREEE, per germline (reference sequence). Here the CDR3 reads CASSLVGTTGETGEQYF. The CDR3 DNA sequence: TGTGCCAGCAGCTTGGTAGGTACGACGGGGGAGACGGGGGAGCAGTACTTC.

The rearrangement joins TRBV28 to TRBJ1-6, with 7 bases lining up with TRBD1. The CDR3 has 15 amino acids. Trimming cost V 5 bases and J 8 bases; bases outside gene matches: 9. Germline V gives CDR1 MDHEN, CDR2 SYDVKM. CDR3 amino acids: CASSRDREFDSPLHF. As DNA, the CDR3 is TGTGCCAGCAGTCGAGACAGGGAGTTTGATTCACCCCTCCACTTT.

The sample holds a few counts of this clone. The rearrangement joins TRBV25-1 to TRBJ2-1; 10 bases are shared with TRBD1. The V gene's germline CDR1 is MGHDK and CDR2 SYGVNS. The junction had 4 bases not matched to a gene; V was cut back by 6 bases and J by 5 bases. The CDR3 is 14 residues long. This CDR3 reads CASSGQGDHNEQFF. The CDR3 DNA reads as TGTGCCAGCAGCGGACAGGGGGACCACAATGAGCAGTTCTTC.

The chain joins TRBV19 to TRBJ1-2; D might be TRBD1 (5 bases). The V gene's germline CDR1 is LNHDA and CDR2 SQIVND (reference sequence). This CDR3 has 16 amino acids. The germline V and J ends were trimmed by 6 bases and 3 bases, with 20 bases remaining between them. The CDR3 coding sequence is TGTGCCAGTAGAGGGGAACGTCCGGGGGACGACTATGGCTACACCTTC. Translating gives CASRGERPGDDYGYTF.

The CDR3 nucleotides are TGTGCCAGCTCACCCCCGGTTAAGTACTTCACTGAAGCTTTCTTT. Residues: CASSPPVKYFTEAFF. The V and J genes are TRBV18 and TRBJ1-1; D gene ambiguous. The V gene's germline CDR1 is KGHSH and CDR2 LQKENI. The germline V and J ends were trimmed by 3 bases and 4 bases, with 15 bases remaining between them. The CDR3 covers 15 residues.

This clone was seen only once. The chain has TRBV24-1 and TRBJ2-3, with 8 positions matching TRBD2. J lost 2 bases, V lost 6 bases, and 3 bases had no gene match. This CDR3 has 14 residues. Germline CDR1 reads KGHDR; CDR2 reads SFDVKD. CDR3 sequence: CATSRGGNTDTQYF. In nucleotides, the CDR3 is TGTGCCACCAGTCGGGGGGGTAACACAGATACGCAGTATTTT.

This chain connects TRBV6-5 to TRBJ1-2, with TRBD1 matching over 11 bases. Germline CDR1 is MNHEY and CDR2 is SVGAGI. With V trimmed by 4 bases and J by 2 bases, 0 bases remained unmatched. This CDR3 comprises 14 residues. CDR3 DNA: TGTGCCAGCAGTTGGACAGGGGGCAACTATGGCTACACCTTC. Translated, it gives CASSWTGGNYGYTF.

The chain uses TRBV7-2 and TRBJ2-3; TRBD2 might be the D (6 bases). The CDR3 spans 15 residues. With 3 bases removed from V and 1 base from J, the gap between germline ends came to 11 bases. Germline lookup yields CDR1 SGHTA and CDR2 FQGNSA. CDR3 nucleotides: TGTGCCAGCAGCTTGGCTAGCGCTGGCACAGATACGCAGTATTTT. Translating it yields CASSLASAGTDTQYF.

The rearrangement links TRBV5-1 to TRBJ2-2; D might be TRBD1 (5 bases). Germline values: CDR1 SGHRS, CDR2 YFSETQ. Trimming shortened V by 4 bases and J by 0 bases, and 10 bases separated the two germline ends. The CDR3 covers 15 residues. The CDR3 DNA is TGCGCCAGCAGCGCACAGGACACGAACACCGGGGAGCTGTTTTTT. Its protein product is CASSAQDTNTGELFF.